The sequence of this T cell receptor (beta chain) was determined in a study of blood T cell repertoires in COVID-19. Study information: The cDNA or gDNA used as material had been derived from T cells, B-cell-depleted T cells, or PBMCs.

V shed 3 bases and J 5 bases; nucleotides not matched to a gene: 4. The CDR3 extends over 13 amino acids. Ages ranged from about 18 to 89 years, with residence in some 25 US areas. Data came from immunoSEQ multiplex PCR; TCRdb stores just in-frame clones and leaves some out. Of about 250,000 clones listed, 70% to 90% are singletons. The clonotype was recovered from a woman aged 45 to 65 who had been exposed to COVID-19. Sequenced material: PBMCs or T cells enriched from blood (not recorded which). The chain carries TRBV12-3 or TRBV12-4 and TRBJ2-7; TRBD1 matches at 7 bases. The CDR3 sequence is CASSLDRIHEQYF. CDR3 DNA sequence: TGTGCCAGCAGTTTGGACAGGATCCACGAGCAGTACTTC.